One sample yielded the 15 T cell receptor beta chains listed below, sequenced in a study of shared clonotypes between healthy human individuals (dated by TCRdb to the early 2020s). The library relied on the immunoSEQ multiplex PCR assay. Here the immuneACCESS table is served through TCRdb, limited to in-frame sequences with V and J called. Missing clones are a known gap in these copies; in checked studies unresolved V genes cover under half, and the rest lacks a known reason. For this sample the table gives under 650,000 clones, of which 90% to 96% were detected only once. Approximately 0.06% of the sample is taken by the ten largest. The sample comprised naive CD4+ T cells sorted from blood. The cell subset or site label here, explained by the study, means: CD45RA+ positively selected. These receptors all stem from a woman aged 25 to 39 in good health.

The rearrangement links TRBV30 to TRBJ2-7; no definite D call. V was pared by 7 bases and J by 0 bases, with 13 bases between. The CDR3 is 13 residues long. Looked up from germline, CDR1 is GTSNPN and CDR2 is SVGIG (reference sequence). CDR3 amino acids: CASRWGFSYEQYF. CDR3 nucleotide sequence: TGTGCCTCCCGCTGGGGTTTCTCCTACGAGCAGTACTTC.

Concerning this clone itself: One end of the junction fails to match germline, which may point to a read error. The chain has TRBV5-1 and TRBJ1-2; TRBD1 is a possible D gene (5 bases). Germline lookup yields CDR1 SGHRS and CDR2 YFSETQ. There are 14 residues in the CDR3. The CDR3 nucleotides read TGCGCCGGCAGCCCGGGACTAGAAGGCTATGGCTACACCTTC. As protein: CAGSPGLEGYGYTF.

This clone appeared once. The chain combines TRBV7-6 with TRBJ2-5; 7 bases line up with TRBD1. The DNA end favors TRBJ2-7, so the J call may be wrong. The CDR3 loop spans 15 amino acids. Germline CDR1 and CDR2: SGHVS and FNYEAQ. Here the CDR3 DNA reads TGTGCCAGCAGCCTAGGACAGGCGGTCGGCTACGAGCAGTACTTC. Translated: CASSLGQAVGYEQYF.

The chain uses TRBV29-1 and TRBJ2-5, with a possible D match to TRBD2 (6 bases). Matching the DNA end better, TRBJ2-7 makes the J call doubtful. The germline gives CDR1 SQVTM, CDR2 ANQGSEA. The CDR3 sequence is 12 residues long. CDR3 in amino acids: CSVARGTYEQYF. The CDR3 DNA reads as TGCAGCGTTGCGCGCGGGACCTACGAGCAGTACTTC.

V and J are TRBV28 and TRBJ1-1; D gene unclear. Germline V gene sequence: CDR1 MDHEN, CDR2 SYDVKM. CDR3 size: 14 residues. Trimming removed 0 bases at V and 4 bases at J, with 9 bases between. The CDR3 DNA sequence: TGTGCCAGCAGTTTATGGCAGTGGTTCACTGAAGCTTTCTTT. This encodes CASSLWQWFTEAFF.

V and J are TRBV7-8 and TRBJ2-7; 9 bases agree with TRBD2. Germline trimming cut 2 bases from V and 2 bases from J; bases unmatched to any gene: 4. This CDR3 has 15 amino acids. Looked up from germline, CDR1 is SGHVS and CDR2 is FQNEAQ. The CDR3 bases are TGTGCCAGCAGCTTACTAGCGGGACAGACCTACGAGCAGTACTTC. It specifies CASSLLAGQTYEQYF.

The rearrangement links TRBV28 to TRBJ2-3; the D gene is possibly TRBD1 (6 bases). CDR1 and CDR2 from the germline V gene are MDHEN and SYDVKM. The CDR3 consists of 18 residues. V was pared by 4 bases and J by 2 bases, with 22 bases between. Written as DNA, the CDR3 is TGTGCCAGCAGTTACGGGTTTTCGGTGGGGGCATACACAGATACGCAGTATTTT. Its translation is CASSYGFSVGAYTDTQYF.

This sequence joins TRBV18 and TRBJ2-5; D is undetermined. The germline V and J ends were trimmed by 3 bases and 4 bases, with 18 bases remaining between them. The V gene's germline CDR1 is KGHSH and CDR2 LQKENI. The CDR3 has 16 amino acids. The DNA of the CDR3 is TGTGCCAGCTCACCCACCTTGCTACAGCCGGGAGAGACCCAGTACTTC. Translating gives CASSPTLLQPGETQYF.

The chain combines TRBV7-2 with TRBJ2-2, with D hard to call. V lost 0 bases and J lost 0, with 8 bases in between. Germline CDR1 is SGHTA and CDR2 is FQGNSA. CDR3 length: 16 residues. Here the CDR3 reads CASSLASIANTGELFF. CDR3 in DNA: TGTGCCAGCAGCTTAGCCAGCATCGCGAACACCGGGGAGCTGTTTTTT.

This chain uses TRBV5-1 with TRBJ1-2; possible D gene TRBD1, 6 bases. This CDR3 region has 15 residues. V was cut by 4 bases and J by 3 bases, with 16 bases left in between. Germline V gene lookup returns CDR1 SGHRS and CDR2 YFSETQ. This chain's CDR3 is CASSPGAGSYYGYTF. The CDR3 bases are TGCGCCAGCAGCCCGGGGGCAGGGAGCTACTATGGCTACACCTTC.

This clone showed up just once. The V call is TRBV6-1, the J call TRBJ1-1; tentative D call: TRBD1 (6 bases). V lost 5 bases to trimming and J lost 7 bases, with 11 bases between them. The CDR3 is 12 residues long. CDR1 and CDR2 from the germline V gene are MNHNS and SASEGT. CDR3 DNA: TGTGCCAGCAGTCGACAGGCCAGTGAAGCTTTCTTT. It yields the protein CASSRQASEAFF.

This rearrangement joins TRBV5-1 to TRBJ2-1, with D possibly being TRBD1 (5 bases). Looked up from germline, CDR1 is SGHRS and CDR2 is YFSETQ. The CDR3 runs 14 residues. Trimming shortened V by 0 bases and J by 3 bases, and 7 bases separated the two germline ends. The CDR3 DNA reads TGCGCCAGCAGCTTGGGCAGGGACTACAATGAGCAGTTCTTC. Its translation: CASSLGRDYNEQFF.

This chain joins TRBV18 and TRBJ2-7; D unclear. The V end lost 2 bases, the J end lost 0 bases, and 11 bases lay between the germline ends. The CDR3 is 15 residues long. The germline CDR1 and CDR2 sequences are KGHSH and LQKENI. The DNA of the CDR3 is TGTGCCAGCTCACCAAATCCCAGGAGCTCCTACGAGCAGTACTTC. Its translation is CASSPNPRSSYEQYF. Full variable domain (rest looked up from reference TRBV18 and TRBJ2-7): NAGVMQNPRHLVRRRGQEARLRCSPMKGHSHVYWYRQLPEEGLKFMVYLQKENIIDESGMPKERFSAEFPKEGPSILRIQQVVRGDSAAYFCASSPNPRSSYEQYFGPGTRLTVT.

The rearrangement joins TRBV6-1 to TRBJ1-5; possible D gene TRBD1, 6 bases. Germline lookup yields CDR1 MNHNS and CDR2 SASEGT. Trimming pared 4 bases from V and 4 bases from J, leaving 11 bases between. The CDR3 has 14 amino acids. The CDR3 coding sequence is TGTGCCAGCAGTGCACAAGGGGGGAATCAGCCCCAGCATTTT. Residues: CASSAQGGNQPQHF.

The rearrangement links TRBV5-1 to TRBJ2-7; D remains unclear. The CDR3 loop spans 14 amino acids. The V and J ends lost 2 bases and 7 bases respectively, with 16 bases between them. CDR1 and CDR2 (germline): SGHRS, YFSETQ. CDR3 coding DNA: TGCGCCAGCAGCTTTACGGCCTCCTCCAAGGAGCAGTACTTC. Amino acid sequence: CASSFTASSKEQYF.